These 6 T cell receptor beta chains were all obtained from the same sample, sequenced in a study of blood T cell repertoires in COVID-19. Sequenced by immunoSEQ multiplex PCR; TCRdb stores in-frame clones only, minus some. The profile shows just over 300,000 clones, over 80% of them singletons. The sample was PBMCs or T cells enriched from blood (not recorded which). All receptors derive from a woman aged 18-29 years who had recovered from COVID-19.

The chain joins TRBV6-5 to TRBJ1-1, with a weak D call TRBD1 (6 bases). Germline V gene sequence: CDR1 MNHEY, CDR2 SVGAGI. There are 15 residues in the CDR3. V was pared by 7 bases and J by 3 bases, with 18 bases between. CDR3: CASTLTGSSDTEAFF. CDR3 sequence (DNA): TGTGCCAGCACGTTGACAGGATCGTCGGACACTGAAGCTTTCTTT.

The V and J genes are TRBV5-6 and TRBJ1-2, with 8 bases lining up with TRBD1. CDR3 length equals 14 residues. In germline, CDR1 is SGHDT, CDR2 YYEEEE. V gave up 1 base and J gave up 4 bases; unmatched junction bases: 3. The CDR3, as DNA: TGTGCCAGCAGCTTGCAGGACAGGGTCTATGGCTACACCTTC. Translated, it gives CASSLQDRVYGYTF.

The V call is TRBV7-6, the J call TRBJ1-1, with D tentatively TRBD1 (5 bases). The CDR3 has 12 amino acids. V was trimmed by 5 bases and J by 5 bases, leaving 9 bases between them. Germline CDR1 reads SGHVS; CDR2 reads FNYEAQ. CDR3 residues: CASSDGGTEAFF. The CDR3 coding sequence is TGTGCCAGCAGCGACGGGGGGACTGAAGCTTTCTTT.

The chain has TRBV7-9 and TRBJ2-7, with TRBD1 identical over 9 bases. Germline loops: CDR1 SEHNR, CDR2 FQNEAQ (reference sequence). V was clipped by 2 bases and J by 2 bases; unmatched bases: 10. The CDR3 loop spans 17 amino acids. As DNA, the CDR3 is TGTGCCAGCAGCTTAAGGTTAGGGGGACAGGGCACCTACGAGCAGTACTTC. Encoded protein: CASSLRLGGQGTYEQYF.

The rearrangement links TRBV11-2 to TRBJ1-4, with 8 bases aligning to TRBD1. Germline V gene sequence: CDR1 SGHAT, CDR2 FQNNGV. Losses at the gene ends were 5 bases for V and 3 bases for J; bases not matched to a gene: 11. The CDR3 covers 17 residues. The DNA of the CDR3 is TGTGCCAGCAGCCGGACAGGGCTAGCATGGGCTAATGAAAAACTGTTTTTT. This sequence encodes CASSRTGLAWANEKLFF.

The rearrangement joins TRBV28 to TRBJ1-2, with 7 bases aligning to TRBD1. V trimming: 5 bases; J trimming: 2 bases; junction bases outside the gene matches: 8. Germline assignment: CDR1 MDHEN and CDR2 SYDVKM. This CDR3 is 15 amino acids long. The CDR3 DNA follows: TGTGCCAGCAGTACCCACAGGGGAGGCAACTATGGCTACACCTTC. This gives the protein CASSTHRGGNYGYTF.